This paragraph covers one T cell receptor beta chain sequence. Its antigen is not yet known. It has no much larger one-base neighbor in the sample; base qualities were not kept. This record belongs to a study of cytomegalovirus exposure and HLA in healthy donors (dated by TCRdb to about 2017). Study-wide context: An earlier analysis of roughly 500 of the donors reported 250 to 350 Gb of sequence data and around 120 million unique TCR beta sequences from roughly 180 million T cells. Around 320 gigabases of sequencing data and tens of millions of unique TCR sequences were included in an early release covering roughly 600 HLA-typed donors. Of the approximately 400 genotyped donors, more than 75% were placed in the genetic ancestry cluster associated with self-reported Caucasian donors. The study aimed to test whether cataloging public T cell receptors could reveal signatures of past pathogen exposure. The study profiled the T cell repertoires of about 640 subjects by immunosequencing and related them to cytomegalovirus serostatus. Along with the approximately 650-subject first cohort, a separate validation cohort of more than 90 different subjects was used. To predict cytomegalovirus infection status, the study brought together high-throughput TCR immunosequencing, statistical association of individual TCRs with disease status, and machine learning. A later analysis re-examined previously published TCR beta repertoires from 610 or so donors and added high-resolution HLA genotyping to investigate patterns of TCR occurrence. The later analysis used no new phenotypic data to find candidate immune exposures, relying instead on TCR beta sequences and their occurrence across donors. An earlier analysis of roughly 580 of the donors used high-throughput TCR beta sequencing to judge whether each TCR beta V gene segment behaved as functional or pseudogenic. Donor age, sex, ethnicity and CMV serostatus were collected together with the repertoire data. Genome-wide SNP genotypes for about 65% of the roughly 670 donors were used in a later genetic analysis, which treated that subset as a discovery cohort. All discovery cohort repertoires had been generated using a single sequencing platform. Class I and class II HLA loci were covered by the typing at four-digit resolution. Typing coverage varied by locus: roughly 629-630 donors for A, B, C, DRB1 and DQB1; more than 500 for DQA1; some 610 for DPA1; approximately 490 for DPB1. Because of strong linkage in the cohort, a handful of DR-DQ haplotypes were treated as single units for association and clustering. On average, roughly 200,000 unique TCR beta nucleotide sequences were sequenced per donor among about 400 genotyped donors of the cohort, with roughly 18% of those sequences being non-productive. Points the paper makes about the study in general: The presence/absence analyses assumed that sequencing depth was roughly uniform across donors, and that assumption may not be true. Because some donors lacked HLA typing at each locus, the association tests relied only on the typed subset. Linkage disequilibrium might explain the correlated functional status among segregating V segments, but an unknown experimental factor could not be excluded. In both the original and validation cohorts, the classifier was reported to diagnose cytomegalovirus status with high specificity and sensitivity. The study listed approximately 160 TCR beta chains as associated with cytomegalovirus. Because counts were too low, 15 to 20 rarely observed V segments, including chromosome 9 orphons, were left out of the earlier analysis of about 500 of the donors. CMV serostatus was the only immune exposure information available for the cohort. V-gene and J-gene trimming of TCR beta chains was associated with a missense DCLRE1C variant in a later genetic analysis, and the association was replicated in an independent cohort. According to the authors, the approach could potentially be generalized to other disease states and immunological phenotypes. A later analysis associated about 18,000 TCR beta sequences with specific HLA alleles at a false discovery rate of 0.05. According to a later analysis, most CMV-associated TCR beta chains appeared to be HLA-restricted, and the HLA associations seemed to be driven largely by CMV exposure. The sequencing pipeline was judged likely to have produced a cluster of highly shared sequence variants as a technical artifact. According to a later analysis, parvovirus B19, influenza, CMV and Epstein-Barr virus appeared linked to several top co-occurrence clusters. A few of the identified cytomegalovirus-associated TCR beta chains were confirmed in vitro to be specific for cytomegalovirus antigens. In a later analysis, HLA-associated TCR beta chains were found to be more clonally expanded and to have lower generation probabilities than equally common non-associated chains. A further reported finding was that TCR beta sequences accurately predicted the HLA-A and HLA-B alleles for most subjects in the first cohort. In this cohort, only TCR beta chains were sequenced, and detectable features were limited by the absence of alpha or paired-chain data. When HLA alleles, especially DR and DQ, strongly co-occurred, TCR associations were difficult to assign to individual alleles. Across donors, most TCR sequences were observed very rarely, whereas some public TCRs were present in many individuals. In an earlier analysis of fewer than 700 of the donors, most TCR beta V segments appeared in productive rearrangements about 87% or about 30% of the time, broadly matching IMGT annotations. According to a later genetic analysis, donors in an Asian-associated ancestry cluster had fewer N-insertions in productive TCRs than the approximately 610-donor mean. A later analysis found that TCR association rates varied across HLA loci, with DRB1 alleles showing the most associated TCRs and HLA-C alleles the fewest.

The receptor library was made with the immunoSEQ multiplex PCR assay. For the multiplex PCR, a mixture combining 60 forward primers for TCR Vbeta segments and 13 reverse primers for TCR Jbeta segments was used. The CDR3 region of rearranged TCR beta genes was amplified from genomic DNA with a multiplex PCR assay. Amplified TCR beta libraries were sequenced as 87-base-pair reads on the Illumina HiSeq System. Under the source paper's analysis protocol: A later analysis tallied 80 million to 95 million unique TCR beta chains across the 700 or so repertoires, and around 12 million of those chains were shared by two or more donors. Raw reads were error-corrected and collapsed into unique sequences by a nearest-neighbor algorithm in which closely related sequences were merged to remove PCR and sequencing errors. V, D and J gene segments were assigned by aligning CDR3 sequences to IMGT reference sequences. For a sequence to be retained, a match of at least six nucleotides was required to both a V gene segment and a J gene segment. Rearrangements were classified as productive when the CDR3 lacked stop codons and remained in frame with V and J, and all other rearrangements were classified as non-productive. Following IMGT convention, CDR3 was defined as the stretch from the second conserved V-encoded cysteine up to the conserved J-encoded phenylalanine. The earlier analysis of a few hundred of the donors excluded sequences that lacked an unambiguous match to a single V gene segment. An earlier analysis of fewer than 650 of the donors classified V segments as functional when productive rearrangements were above 56.7% and as segregating when the standard deviation between donors was above 5%. A statistical classification framework was built for diagnosing cytomegalovirus status from the catalog of TCR beta chain sequences. V and J gene assignment, in a later analysis, came from comparing TCR nucleotide sequences with IMGT/GENE-DB human TR gene sequences. The TCRdist pipeline was used in a later analysis to assign CDR3 sequences and most-parsimonious VDJ recombination scenarios. In a later analysis, every TCR beta chain was defined by the combination of its CDR3 amino acid sequence and its V-gene family, and reads without a unique V-gene family were dropped. A later analysis removed 550 to 700 highly shared, low-generation-probability nucleotide sequences to deal with suspected cross-contamination and a sequencing artifact. A later analysis calculated a clonal expansion index for each public chain from normalized within-repertoire ranks of inferred template counts. A later analysis computed generation probabilities with a VDJ recombination model fitted to out-of-frame rearrangements, and checked the results against IGoR. Hypergeometric tests were used in a later analysis to score TCR-TCR, TCR-HLA and TCR-CMV co-occurrence, with a repertoire-size bias correction applied to the TCR pairs. In a later analysis, false discovery rates were estimated by permuting HLA or CMV assignments 20 times. In a later analysis, co-occurring TCRs were grouped using DBSCAN, and TCRdist sequence similarity was added for clustering within HLA-allele-positive subsets. Repertoires with fewer than 30,000 or more than 120,000 public chains, plus five repertoires with anomalous nucleotide sharing, were excluded from co-occurrence clustering. Entries here come from immuneACCESS through TCRdb and include only in-frame sequences with V and J called. Some clones fail to appear in such tables; in the studies checked, an unresolved V gene covers under half of the shortfall, and the cause of the remainder is unknown. Clonal size and the V and J genes are those of that table, whereas D and trimming came from the DNA. Within this sample are approximately 84,000 clones, with roughly 77% of them counted one time only. The top ten clonotypes cover 2% to 2.5% of the sample.

The cohort was made up of several hundred healthy bone marrow donors. At the time of sampling, all cohort members were nominally healthy, though unrecorded immune exposures were likely present. The donor tested CMV seronegative, placing the donor among the roughly 340 seronegative members of the cohort. Every donor gave a peripheral blood sample, and the peripheral blood mononuclear cells from that sample were used for TCR beta sequencing. The Qiagen DNeasy Blood Extraction Kit was used to extract genomic DNA from the blood cell samples. This clonotype originated in a man aged 40-49 years in good health and CMV-seronegative. Sequences were obtained from PBMCs.

The CDR3 here reads CASSEDRAEQYF. Read as DNA, the sequence is TGTGCCAGCAGTGAGGACAGGGCCGAGCAGTACTTC. Rearrangement joined TRBV7-9 to TRBJ2-7; 8 bases in between match TRBD1. The CDR3 sequence holds 12 residues, the cysteine and phenylalanine included. The read is trimmed to its CDR3 DNA, 36 bases read in frame from base 1. V and J are trimmed by 6 bases and 6 bases, and the gene matches miss 4 bases of the junction. CDR1 and CDR2 were assigned from the germline V gene (reference sequence) as SEHNR and FQNEAQ.